These 14 T cell receptor beta chains were sequenced from one sample in a study of vaccination effects on CD4 cells after COVID-19. Antigen-specific CD4+ T cell clonotypes were called by their expansion after viral peptide-pool culture in ViraFEST. When ten to eleven days of culture had elapsed, CD4+ T cells were isolated. No antigen has been assigned to these receptors. TCRdb's table, derived via immunoSEQ multiplex PCR, lists solely in-frame clones and lacks some. The sample has 70,000 to 95,000 clones, roughly 72% seen once. The sample here was CD4+ T cells from PBMCs cultured with HCoV-229E spike peptides, taken before COVID-19 vaccination. The receptor source for this set is a human donor who received a COVID-19 vaccine.

This chain's CDR3 is CASRRRENIQYF. CDR3 nucleotides: TGTGCCAGCAGGAGGAGGGAAAACATTCAGTACTTC. The rearrangement joins TRBV12-3 or TRBV12-4 to TRBJ2-4, with D perhaps TRBD2 (6 bases). V was pared by 6 bases and J by 5 bases, with 8 bases between. This CDR3 comprises 12 residues.

The rearrangement uses TRBV4-3 and TRBJ2-5, with TRBD2 matching over 11 bases. The CDR3 contains 16 residues. Germline V lookup: CDR1 LGHNA, CDR2 YSLEER. J gave up 5 bases and V 0 bases, and 5 bases lay outside the gene matches. Written as DNA, the CDR3 is TGCGCCAGCAGCCAAGATTCTAGGACTAGCGGGGAGACCCAGTACTTC. Translated: CASSQDSRTSGETQYF.

The V gene is TRBV5-1, the J gene TRBJ1-2; D ambiguous. Trimming removed 0 bases at V and 0 bases at J, with 9 bases between. The CDR3 is made up of 15 amino acids. CDR1 is SGHRS, CDR2 YFSETQ, per germline. CDR3 sequence: CASSLDFGANYGYTF. The CDR3 nucleotides read TGCGCCAGCAGCTTGGATTTCGGGGCTAACTATGGCTACACCTTC.

The V gene is TRBV4-2, the J gene TRBJ2-7; 12 nucleotides line up with TRBD2. J lost 2 bases, V lost 3 bases, and 8 bases had no gene match. The CDR3 totals 17 residues. Germline V gene sequence: CDR1 LGHNA, CDR2 YNFKEQ. CDR3 in DNA: TGTGCCAGCAGCCAGCAGCTAGCGGGGGGGGGCCCCTACGAGCAGTACGTC. This translates into CASSQQLAGGGPYEQYV.

This chain uses TRBV6-6 with TRBJ2-5; perhaps TRBD1 as D (8 bases). Germline assignment: CDR1 MNHNY and CDR2 SVGAGI (reference sequence). The length of the CDR3 is 13 residues. Trimming stripped 8 bases from V and 4 bases from J, with 14 bases between. CDR3 nucleotides: TGTGCCAGCCGGAACAGGGGGGGAGAGACCCAGTACTTC. Protein product: CASRNRGGETQYF.

J is TRBJ2-5 and V is TRBV9; D could derive from TRBD1 or TRBD2 (6 bases each). The length of the CDR3 is 15 residues. Germline CDR1 reads SGDLS; CDR2 reads YYNGEE. Trimming removed 0 bases at V and 5 bases at J, with 14 bases between. The CDR3 spells CASSVDLGGRETQYF. CDR3 DNA: TGTGCCAGCAGCGTAGATCTTGGGGGGCGGGAGACCCAGTACTTC. The full variable domain, completed using reference TRBV9 and TRBJ2-5, is DSGVTQTPKHLITATGQRVTLRCSPRSGDLSVYWYQQSLDQGLQFLIQYYNGEERAKGNILERFSAQQFPDLHSELNLSSLELGDSALYFCASSVDLGGRETQYFGPGTRLLVL.

V usage is TRBV9 and J usage is TRBJ2-2; TRBD1 agrees at 7 bases. Germline assignment: CDR1 SGDLS and CDR2 YYNGEE. Trimming at V came to 1 base and at J to 2 bases, leaving 5 bases not matched to a gene. The CDR3 has 16 residues. This CDR3 reads CASSVLGQLNTGELFF. In DNA, the CDR3 is TGTGCCAGCAGCGTACTGGGACAGCTAAACACCGGGGAGCTGTTTTTT. Full variable domain (missing parts from reference TRBV9 and TRBJ2-2): DSGVTQTPKHLITATGQRVTLRCSPRSGDLSVYWYQQSLDQGLQFLIQYYNGEERAKGNILERFSAQQFPDLHSELNLSSLELGDSALYFCASSVLGQLNTGELFFGEGSRLTVL.

The CDR3 coding sequence is TGTGCCAGCAGCTTGGCCTTTGGGACAGGGGCCTCGTCCACCTACGAGCAGTACGTC. Translating gives CASSLAFGTGASSTYEQYV. The chain links TRBV5-5 to TRBJ2-7; 10 nucleotides agree with TRBD1. J lost 2 bases, V lost 0 bases, and 14 bases had no gene match. CDR3 length: 19 amino acids. Looked up from germline, CDR1 is SGHKS and CDR2 is YYEKEE (reference sequence).

The genes are TRBV5-8 and TRBJ2-7; 10 bases fit TRBD1. The germline gives CDR1 SGHTS, CDR2 YDEGEE. V shed 4 bases and J 6 bases; nucleotides not matched to a gene: 7. The CDR3 spans 14 residues. The CDR3 spells CASSTRDRGREQYV. CDR3 DNA sequence: TGTGCCAGCAGCACCCGGGACAGGGGCCGCGAGCAGTACGTC.

The V gene is TRBV21-1, the J gene TRBJ2-7; TRBD1 is taken as the D call from the table, unchecked against the DNA. TRBV21-1 is described as a pseudogene. The length of the CDR3 is 18 residues. CDR3 coding DNA: TGTGCCAGCAGCAAAGCTGGGAGTGGAGGGACAGGGGGTTACGAGCAGTACGTC. Its protein product is CASSKAGSGGTGGYEQYV.

This sequence joins TRBV24-1 and TRBJ1-2; 12 bases map to TRBD1. Germline CDR1 and CDR2: KGHDR and SFDVKD. CDR3 length equals 19 residues. J lost 4 bases, V lost 4 bases, and 15 bases had no gene match. The CDR3 nucleotides are TGTGCCACCAGTGACCCGAACCCCGGGACAGGGGGCCGGGGCTATGGCTACACCTTC. Its protein product is CATSDPNPGTGGRGYGYTF.

This clone occurred a few times. A read error may account for a junction end that differs from germline. The chain combines TRBV29-1 with TRBJ1-1; D uncertain. Germline V lookup: CDR1 SQVTM, CDR2 ANQGSEA. This CDR3 spans 12 amino acids. In DNA, the CDR3 is TGCAGCGTTGAAAGAAGTACTGCTGAGGCTTTCTTT. Translated: CSVERSTAEAFF.

The rearrangement uses TRBV20-1 and TRBJ2-5; D unclear. Trimming stripped 3 bases from V and 4 bases from J, with 9 bases between. CDR3 length: 12 amino acids. The germline gives CDR1 DFQATT, CDR2 SNEGSKA (reference sequence). CDR3: CSASSSSETQYF. The CDR3 nucleotides are TGCAGTGCTAGTTCGTCTTCAGAGACCCAGTACTTC.

This rearrangement joins TRBV6-1 to TRBJ2-3; the D is unclear. CDR3 size: 14 residues. Between the trimmed V and J ends, which lost 2 bases and 2 bases, there was a span of 8 bases. Germline V CDR1 and CDR2: MNHNS, SASEGT. This CDR3 is CASSESRVTDTQYF. As DNA, the CDR3 is TGTGCCAGCAGTGAATCCCGGGTCACAGATACGCAGTATTTT.